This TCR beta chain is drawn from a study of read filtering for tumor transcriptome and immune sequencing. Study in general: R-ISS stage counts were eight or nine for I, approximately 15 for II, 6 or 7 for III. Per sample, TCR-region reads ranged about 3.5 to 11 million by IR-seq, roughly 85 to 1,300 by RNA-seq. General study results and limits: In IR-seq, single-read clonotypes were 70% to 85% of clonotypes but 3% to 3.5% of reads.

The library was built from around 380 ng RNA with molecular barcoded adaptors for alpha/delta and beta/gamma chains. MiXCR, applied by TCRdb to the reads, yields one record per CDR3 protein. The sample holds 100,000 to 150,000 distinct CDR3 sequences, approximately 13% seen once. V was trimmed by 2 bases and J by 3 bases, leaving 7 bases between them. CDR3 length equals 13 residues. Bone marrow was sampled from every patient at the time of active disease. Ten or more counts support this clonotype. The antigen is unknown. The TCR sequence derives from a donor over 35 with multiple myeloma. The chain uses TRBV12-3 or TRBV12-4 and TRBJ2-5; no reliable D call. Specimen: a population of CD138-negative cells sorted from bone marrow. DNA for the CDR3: TGTGCCAGCAGTTTACTCGGAAAAGAGACCCAGTACTTC. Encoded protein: CASSLLGKETQYF.